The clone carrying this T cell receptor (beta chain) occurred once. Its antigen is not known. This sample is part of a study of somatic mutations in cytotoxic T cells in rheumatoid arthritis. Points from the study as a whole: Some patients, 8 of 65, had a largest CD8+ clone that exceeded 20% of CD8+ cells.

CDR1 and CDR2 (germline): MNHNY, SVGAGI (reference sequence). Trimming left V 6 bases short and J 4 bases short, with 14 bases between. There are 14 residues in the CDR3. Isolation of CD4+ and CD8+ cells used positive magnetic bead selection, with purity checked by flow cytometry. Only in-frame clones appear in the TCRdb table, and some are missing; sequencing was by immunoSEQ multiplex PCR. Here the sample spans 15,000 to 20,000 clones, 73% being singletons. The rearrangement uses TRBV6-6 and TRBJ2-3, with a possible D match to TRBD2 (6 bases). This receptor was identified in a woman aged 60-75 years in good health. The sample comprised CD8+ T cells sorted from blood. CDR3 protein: CASSPRGSADTQYF. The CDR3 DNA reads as TGTGCCAGCAGCCCTCGGGGGAGCGCAGATACGCAGTATTTT.